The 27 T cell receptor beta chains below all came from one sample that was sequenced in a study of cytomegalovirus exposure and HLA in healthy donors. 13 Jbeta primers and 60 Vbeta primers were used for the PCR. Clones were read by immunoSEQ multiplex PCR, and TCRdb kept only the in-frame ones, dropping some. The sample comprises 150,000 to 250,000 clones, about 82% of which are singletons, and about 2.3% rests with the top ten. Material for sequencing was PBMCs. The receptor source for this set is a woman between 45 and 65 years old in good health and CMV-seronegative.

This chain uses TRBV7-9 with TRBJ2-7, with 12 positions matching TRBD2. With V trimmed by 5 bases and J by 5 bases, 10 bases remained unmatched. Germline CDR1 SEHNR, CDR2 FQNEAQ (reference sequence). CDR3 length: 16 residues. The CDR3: CASSPEVTSGSNEQYF. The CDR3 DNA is TGTGCCAGCAGCCCCGAGGTGACTAGCGGGAGCAACGAGCAGTACTTC.

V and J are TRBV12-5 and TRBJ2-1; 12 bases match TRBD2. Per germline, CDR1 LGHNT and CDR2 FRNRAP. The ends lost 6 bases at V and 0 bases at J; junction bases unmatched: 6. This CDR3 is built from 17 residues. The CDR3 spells CASGRLAGVRSYNEQFF. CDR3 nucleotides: TGTGCTAGTGGAAGACTAGCGGGAGTTCGCTCCTACAATGAGCAGTTCTTC.

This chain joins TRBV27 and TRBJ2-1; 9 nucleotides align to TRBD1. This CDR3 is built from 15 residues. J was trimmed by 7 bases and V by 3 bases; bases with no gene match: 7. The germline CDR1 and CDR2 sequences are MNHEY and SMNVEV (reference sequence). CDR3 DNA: TGTGCCAGCAGTTTCCTCCGGGACAGGGATAATGAGCAGTTCTTC. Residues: CASSFLRDRDNEQFF.

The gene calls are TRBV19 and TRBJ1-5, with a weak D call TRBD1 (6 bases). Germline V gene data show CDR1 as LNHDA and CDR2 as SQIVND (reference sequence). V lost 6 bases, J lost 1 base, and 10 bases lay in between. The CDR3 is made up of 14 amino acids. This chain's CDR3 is CASRLGQSNQPQHF. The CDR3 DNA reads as TGTGCCAGTAGACTTGGACAGAGCAATCAGCCCCAGCATTTT.

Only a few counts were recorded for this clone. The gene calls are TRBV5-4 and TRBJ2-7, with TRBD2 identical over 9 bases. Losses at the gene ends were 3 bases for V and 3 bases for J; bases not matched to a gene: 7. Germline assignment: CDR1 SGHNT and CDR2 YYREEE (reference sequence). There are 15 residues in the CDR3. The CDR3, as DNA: TGTGCCAGCAGCTGGATGGGGCGGGAGGGCTACGAGCAGTACTTC. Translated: CASSWMGREGYEQYF.

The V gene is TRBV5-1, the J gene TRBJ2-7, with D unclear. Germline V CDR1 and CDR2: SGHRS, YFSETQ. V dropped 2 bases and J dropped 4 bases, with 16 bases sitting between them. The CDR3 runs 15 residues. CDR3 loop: CASSLSGDGLYEQYF. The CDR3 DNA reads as TGCGCCAGCAGCTTAAGTGGAGACGGATTATACGAGCAGTACTTC.

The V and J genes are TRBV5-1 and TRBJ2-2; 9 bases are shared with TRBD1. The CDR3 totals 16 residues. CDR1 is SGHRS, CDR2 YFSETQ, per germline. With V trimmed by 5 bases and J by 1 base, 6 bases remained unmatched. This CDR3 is CASSGLGQGNTGELFF. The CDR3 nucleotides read TGCGCCAGCAGTGGTCTGGGACAGGGGAACACCGGGGAGCTGTTTTTT.

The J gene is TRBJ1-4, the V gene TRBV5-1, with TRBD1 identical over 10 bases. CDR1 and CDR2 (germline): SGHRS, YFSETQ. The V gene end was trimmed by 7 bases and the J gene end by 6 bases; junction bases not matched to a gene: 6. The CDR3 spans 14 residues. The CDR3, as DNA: TGCGCCAGCTCCTCCGGGACAGGGGATGAAAAACTGTTTTTT. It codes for CASSSGTGDEKLFF.

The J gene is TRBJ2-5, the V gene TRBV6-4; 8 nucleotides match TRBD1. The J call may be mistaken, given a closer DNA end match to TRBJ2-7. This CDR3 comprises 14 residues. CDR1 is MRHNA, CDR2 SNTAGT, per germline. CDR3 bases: TGTGCCAGCAGTATCGACAGGGGACCCTACGAGCAGTACTTC. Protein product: CASSIDRGPYEQYF.

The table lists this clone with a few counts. Here the CDR3 DNA reads TGCGCCAGCAGCTTGGTCCCTAGCGGGAGGCCCCATCACTACGAGCAGTACTTC. This encodes CASSLVPSGRPHHYEQYF. J is TRBJ2-7 and V is TRBV5-1; 11 bases map to TRBD2. The germline V gene has CDR1 SGHRS and CDR2 YFSETQ. V shed 0 bases and J 3 bases; nucleotides not matched to a gene: 11. This CDR3 contains 18 residues. Using reference TRBV5-1 and TRBJ2-7 for the parts outside the CDR3, the full variable domain is KAGVTQTPRYLIKTRGQQVTLSCSPISGHRSVSWYQQTPGQGLQFLFEYFSETQRNKGNFPGRFSGRQFSNSRSEMNVSTLELGDSALYLCASSLVPSGRPHHYEQYFGPGTRLTVT.

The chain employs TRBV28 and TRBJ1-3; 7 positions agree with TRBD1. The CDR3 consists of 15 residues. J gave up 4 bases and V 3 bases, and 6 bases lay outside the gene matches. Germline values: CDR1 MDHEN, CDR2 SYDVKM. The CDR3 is CASSFPQGKGNTIYF. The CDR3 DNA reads TGTGCCAGCAGTTTCCCACAGGGGAAAGGAAACACCATATATTTT.

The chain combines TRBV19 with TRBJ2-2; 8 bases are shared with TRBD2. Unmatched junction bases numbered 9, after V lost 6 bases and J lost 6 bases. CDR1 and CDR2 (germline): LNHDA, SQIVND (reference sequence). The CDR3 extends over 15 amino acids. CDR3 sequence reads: CASSVPGLGSGELFF. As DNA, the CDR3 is TGTGCCAGTAGCGTCCCGGGACTAGGTTCCGGGGAGCTGTTTTTT.

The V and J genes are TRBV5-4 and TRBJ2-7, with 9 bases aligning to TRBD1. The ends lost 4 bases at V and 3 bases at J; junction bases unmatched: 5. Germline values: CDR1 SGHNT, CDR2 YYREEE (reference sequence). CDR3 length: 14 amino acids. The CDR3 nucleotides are TGTGCCAGCAGCACCGGACAGGGGAGCTACGAGCAGTACTTC. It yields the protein CASSTGQGSYEQYF.

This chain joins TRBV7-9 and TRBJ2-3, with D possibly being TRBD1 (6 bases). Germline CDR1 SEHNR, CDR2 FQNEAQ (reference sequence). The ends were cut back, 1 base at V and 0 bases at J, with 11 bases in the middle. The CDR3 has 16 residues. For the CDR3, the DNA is TGTGCCAGCAGCTTAGGGGGGACAAGCAGCACAGATACGCAGTATTTT. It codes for CASSLGGTSSTDTQYF.

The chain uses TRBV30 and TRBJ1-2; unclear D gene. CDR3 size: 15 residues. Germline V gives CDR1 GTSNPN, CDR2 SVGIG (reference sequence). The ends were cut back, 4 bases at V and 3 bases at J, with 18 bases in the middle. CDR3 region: CAWTNALEGYYGYTF. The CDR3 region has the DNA TGTGCCTGGACCAATGCTTTGGAGGGCTACTATGGCTACACCTTC. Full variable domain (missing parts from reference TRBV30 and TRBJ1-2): SQTIHQWPATLVQPVGSPLSLECTVEGTSNPNLYWYRQAAGRGLQLLFYSVGIGQISSEVPQNLSASRPQDRQFILSSKKLLLSDSGFYLCAWTNALEGYYGYTFGSGTRLTVV.

Written as DNA, the CDR3 is TGTGCCAGCAGTTTTGAGGGGGCGGGATACGAGCAGTACTTC. It codes for CASSFEGAGYEQYF. The chain uses TRBV28 and TRBJ2-7; tentatively, D is TRBD1 (7 bases). The CDR3 is 14 amino acids. Germline V lookup: CDR1 MDHEN, CDR2 SYDVKM. Trimming took off 3 bases at V and 4 bases at J, with 13 bases between the two ends.

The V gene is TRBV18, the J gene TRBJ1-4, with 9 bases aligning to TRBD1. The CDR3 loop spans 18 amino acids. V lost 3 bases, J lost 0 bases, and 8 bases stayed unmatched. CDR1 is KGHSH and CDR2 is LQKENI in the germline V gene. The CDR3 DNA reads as TGTGCCAGCTCACCCAACAGGGGGCGTGGATCAACTAATGAAAAACTGTTTTTT. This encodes CASSPNRGRGSTNEKLFF.

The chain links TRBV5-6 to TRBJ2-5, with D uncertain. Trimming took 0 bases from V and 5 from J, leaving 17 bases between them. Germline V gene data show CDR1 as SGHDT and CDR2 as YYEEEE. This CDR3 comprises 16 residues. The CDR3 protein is CASSLAGFRPPETQYF. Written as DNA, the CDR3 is TGTGCCAGCAGCTTGGCCGGGTTCAGACCCCCGGAGACCCAGTACTTC.

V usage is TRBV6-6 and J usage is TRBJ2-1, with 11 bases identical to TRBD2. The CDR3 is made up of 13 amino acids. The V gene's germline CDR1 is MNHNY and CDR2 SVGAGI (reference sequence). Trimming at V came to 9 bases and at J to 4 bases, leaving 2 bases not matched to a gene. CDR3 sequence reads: CASLAGGYNEQFF. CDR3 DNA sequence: TGTGCCAGTCTAGCGGGAGGTTACAATGAGCAGTTCTTC.

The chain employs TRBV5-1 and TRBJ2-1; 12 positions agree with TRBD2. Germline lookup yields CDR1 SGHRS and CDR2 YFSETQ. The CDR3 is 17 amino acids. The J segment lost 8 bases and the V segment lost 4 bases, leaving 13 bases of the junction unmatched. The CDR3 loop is CASSPVTSGSLRDEQFF. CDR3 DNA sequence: TGCGCCAGCAGCCCGGTGACTAGCGGGAGTCTTAGGGATGAGCAGTTCTTC.

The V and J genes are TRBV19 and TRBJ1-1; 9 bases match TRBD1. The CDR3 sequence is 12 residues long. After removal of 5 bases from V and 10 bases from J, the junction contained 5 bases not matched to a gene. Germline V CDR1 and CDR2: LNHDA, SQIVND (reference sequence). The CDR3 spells CASSQDRGSAFF. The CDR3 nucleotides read TGTGCCAGTAGTCAGGACAGGGGTTCAGCTTTCTTT.

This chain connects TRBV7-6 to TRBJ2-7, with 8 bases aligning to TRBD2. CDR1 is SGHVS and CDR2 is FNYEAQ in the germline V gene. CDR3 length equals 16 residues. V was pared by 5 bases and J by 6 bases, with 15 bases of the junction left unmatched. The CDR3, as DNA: TGTGCCAGCAGCCCCGCGGCCGGGAGGGCCGATAGCGAGCAGTACTTC. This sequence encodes CASSPAAGRADSEQYF.

The CDR3 region is CASREREGSYNEQFF. As DNA, the CDR3 is TGTGCCAGTAGGGAGCGGGAGGGCTCCTACAATGAGCAGTTCTTC. The chain links TRBV19 to TRBJ2-1, with TRBD2 identical over 10 bases. After removal of 6 bases from V and 0 bases from J, the junction contained 2 bases not matched to a gene. The CDR3 spans 15 residues. Germline CDR1 LNHDA, CDR2 SQIVND (reference sequence).

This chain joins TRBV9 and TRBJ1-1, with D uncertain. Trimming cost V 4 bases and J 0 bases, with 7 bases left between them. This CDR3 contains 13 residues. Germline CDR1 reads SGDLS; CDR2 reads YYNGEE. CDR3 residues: CASSPDMNTEAFF. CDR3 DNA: TGTGCCAGCAGCCCTGACATGAACACTGAAGCTTTCTTT.

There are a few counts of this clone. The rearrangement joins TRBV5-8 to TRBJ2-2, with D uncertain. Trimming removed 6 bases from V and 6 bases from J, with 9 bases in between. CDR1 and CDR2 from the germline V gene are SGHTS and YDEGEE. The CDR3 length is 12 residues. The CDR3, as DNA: TGTGCCAGCATCCTACCCCCCGGGGAGCTGTTTTTT. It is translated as CASILPPGELFF.

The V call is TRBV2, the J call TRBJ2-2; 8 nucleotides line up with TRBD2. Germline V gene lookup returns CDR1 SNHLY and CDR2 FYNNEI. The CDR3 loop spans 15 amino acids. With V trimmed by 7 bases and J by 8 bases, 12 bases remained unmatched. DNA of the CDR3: TGTGCCAGCACAAGCGGGAGCAGGGGAGCGGGGGAGCTGTTTTTT. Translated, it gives CASTSGSRGAGELFF.

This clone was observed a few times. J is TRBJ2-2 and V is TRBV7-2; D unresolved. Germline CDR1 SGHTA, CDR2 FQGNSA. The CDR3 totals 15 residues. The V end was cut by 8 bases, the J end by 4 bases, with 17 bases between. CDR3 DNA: TGTGCCAGCCGTCGCCGAGAGATCGGCACCGGGGAGCTGTTTTTT. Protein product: CASRRREIGTGELFF.